A selection of T cell receptor beta chains follows, all from one sample in a study of Ad26.COV2.S vaccination and SARS-CoV-2 variants. Assay: immunoSEQ multiplex PCR; the TCRdb copy retains only in-frame clones and omits some. In the table there are about 380,000 clones, around four fifths of which are singletons. Sequenced material: peripheral blood, taken in a trial of Ad26.COV2.S vaccine versus placebo. The source of these receptors is a person between 18 and 65 years old who received the Ad26.COV2.S COVID-19 vaccine or a placebo. The CDR3 runs from the conserved cysteine through the conserved F or W. Each record gives: clone size, D gene, CDR3 length, J gene, V gene, CDR3 protein, CDR3 DNA. A D gene is named only where the DNA matches it firmly. The listing skips clone size in some rows; elsewhere it reads once, few, many or a size class.

>once|TRBD1|12|TRBJ1-3|TRBV6-2/TRBV6-3
CASSYAGQAIYF
TGTGCCAGCAGTTACGCGGGACAGGCGATATATTTT
>-|-|15|TRBJ1-2|TRBV11-3
CASSPQSALEGGYTF
TGTGCCAGCAGCCCCCAATCGGCGCTCGAAGGTGGCTACACCTTC
>-|-|12|TRBJ2-5|TRBV18
CASSPPAETQYF
TGTGCCAGCTCACCACCAGCAGAGACCCAGTACTTC
>-|TRBD2|16|TRBJ2-7|TRBV6-4
CASNYAGTSGSYEQYF
TGTGCCAGCAACTATGCCGGGACTAGCGGTTCCTACGAGCAGTACTTC
>-|-|16|TRBJ2-5|TRBV7-6
CASSLAGGTLQETQYF
TGTGCCAGCAGCTTAGCTGGAGGGACTCTCCAAGAGACCCAGTACTTC
>-|-|15|TRBJ2-1|TRBV5-1
CASSLGDQRSYEQFF
TGCGCCAGCAGCCTCGGGGACCAACGATCGTACGAGCAGTTCTTC
>-|TRBD1|14|TRBJ2-7|TRBV6-5
CASSPRQGTYEQYF
TGTGCCAGCAGTCCCAGACAGGGTACCTACGAGCAGTACTTC
>-|TRBD1|12|TRBJ1-5|TRBV19
CASRQGNQPQHF
TGTGCCAGCCGACAGGGGAATCAGCCCCAGCATTTT
>few|-|17|TRBJ1-2|TRBV7-7
CASSARPGEGYDYGYTF
TGTGCCAGCAGCGCCCGCCCGGGTGAAGGTTACGACTATGGCTACACCTTC
>-|-|15|TRBJ1-3|TRBV14
CASSPRTATGNTIYF
TGTGCCAGCAGCCCCCGGACAGCAACTGGAAACACCATATATTTT
>-|TRBD1|13|TRBJ2-4|TRBV5-1
CASSFTGAAIQYF
TGCGCCAGCAGCTTTACAGGGGCGGCCATTCAGTACTTC